The T cell receptor (beta chain) described here comes from a study of graft-versus-host responses after intestinal transplantation. Data came from immunoSEQ multiplex PCR; TCRdb stores just in-frame clones and leaves some out. Of about 70,000 clones listed, approximately 80% are singletons. There are a few counts of this clone. Antigen specificity is unknown. This CDR3 is built from 14 residues. CDR1 and CDR2 from the germline V gene are MNHNS and SASEGT. V gave up 5 bases and J gave up 2 bases, with 12 bases separating them. The source was unstimulated CD4+ T cells sorted from spleen or lymph node cells, collected before transplant. The V call is TRBV6-1, the J call TRBJ1-1, with a weak D call TRBD1 (5 bases). The clonotype was recovered from a human donor who was the organ donor for an intestinal transplant. The DNA for the CDR3 is TGTGCCAGCAGTAGACAGAGAAGTAACACTGAAGCTTTCTTT. Translated, it gives CASSRQRSNTEAFF.